What follows describes a single T cell receptor beta chain. Its antigen remains unidentified. Base qualities were left out, and no much larger clone turns up one base away. This sample was included in a study of T cell changes during pregnancy in multiple sclerosis (dated by TCRdb to the late 2010s). With respect to the entire study: The study examined how the T cell repertoire changed over the course of pregnancy in women with multiple sclerosis.

Receptor amplification or capture employed the immunoSEQ multiplex PCR assay. TCRdb obtained this table from immuneACCESS and retained in-frame rearrangements with V and J assigned. These tables miss some clones; where compared with another copy, unresolved V genes account for less than half of the shortfall, and the remainder is unexplained. This sample has tens of thousands of clones in its table, and 80% to 95% of those were observed once. The ten largest clones add up to less than 3% of the sample. The CDR3 sequence holds 15 residues, the cysteine and phenylalanine included. Here the CDR3 DNA is all that survives: 45 bases in frame from base 1. The germline V gene encodes CDR1 LNHNV and CDR2 YYDKDF (reference sequence). At the junction V is shortened by 5 bases and J by 5 bases; bases outside the gene matches: 11.

This sequence originates from a female donor in good health, enrolled as a control in a pregnancy study. The chain uses TRBV15 and TRBJ2-5, with 7 junctional bases fitting TRBD1. Material: peripheral blood, obtained in the third trimester of pregnancy. CDR3 protein: CATSLVQGVGETQYF. DNA sequence: TGTGCCACCAGCTTGGTGCAGGGGGTCGGGGAGACCCAGTACTTC.